A single sample gave rise to the 22 T cell receptor beta chains below, sequenced in a study of T cell repertoires in cytomegalovirus infection. Each CDR3 protein gets one entry after TCRdb re-called the reads with MiXCR. Of some 320,000 distinct CDR3 sequences in the sample, over 7.5% were seen once. The sequencing sample was made of PBMCs. These receptors all come from a human donor in good health (CMV status not recorded). Some clones in this sample may be carry-over from other donors' samples.

This clonotype was seen at least ten times. The genes are TRBV6-6 and TRBJ2-7; possible D gene TRBD2, 6 bases. The CDR3 sequence is 16 residues long. Germline loops: CDR1 MNHNY, CDR2 SVGAGI (reference sequence). V was cut by 2 bases and J by 5 bases, with 19 bases left in between. This CDR3 is CASSYGGAPPADEQYF. The CDR3 DNA is TGTGCCAGCAGTTACGGAGGGGCGCCCCCGGCAGACGAGCAGTACTTC.

Many counts were recorded for this clonotype. The chain carries TRBV12-3 or TRBV12-4 and TRBJ1-3, with D perhaps TRBD1 (6 bases). The V end lost 5 bases, the J end lost 1 base, and 15 bases lay between the germline ends. The CDR3 spans 16 residues. The CDR3 DNA follows: TGTGCCAGCAGTCGCAGGACAGAGCATTCTGGAAACACCATATATTTT. Translation: CASSRRTEHSGNTIYF.

This clonotype was recorded at least ten times. V gene TRBV7-2 combines with J gene TRBJ2-7, with D maybe TRBD1 (7 bases). The CDR3 has 15 residues. Germline-derived CDR1 and CDR2 are SGHTA and FQGNSA. V was pared by 5 bases and J by 2 bases, with 16 bases between. CDR3 DNA: TGTGCCAGCAGCACCGGCGGGACAGCCACCTACGAGCAGTACTTC. It yields the protein CASSTGGTATYEQYF.

At least ten counts were recorded for this clonotype. This chain connects TRBV19 to TRBJ1-5, with D tentatively TRBD1 (6 bases). Germline V gene sequence: CDR1 LNHDA, CDR2 SQIVND (reference sequence). Trimming took off 4 bases at V and 7 bases at J, with 14 bases between the two ends. The CDR3 runs 14 residues. This chain's CDR3 is CASSTSRGGQPQHF. The CDR3 nucleotides read TGTGCCAGTAGTACCTCCCGAGGGGGGCAGCCCCAGCATTTT.

The rearrangement links TRBV6-1 to TRBJ2-1; 8 bases match TRBD1. V trimming: 0 bases; J trimming: 7 bases; junction bases outside the gene matches: 5. CDR1 is MNHNS and CDR2 is SASEGT in the germline V gene. The CDR3 has 15 amino acids. Written as DNA, the CDR3 is TGTGCCAGCAGTGAAGCCGGGACAGGCTTGAATGAGCAGTTCTTC. Amino acid sequence: CASSEAGTGLNEQFF.

The chain joins TRBV28 to TRBJ2-1; D is perhaps TRBD2 (6 bases). Germline CDR1 is MDHEN and CDR2 is SYDVKM. The CDR3 has 18 residues. V was trimmed by 5 bases and J by 4 bases, leaving 24 bases between them. The CDR3 DNA is TGTGCCAGCAGTGGTGTGAGCGGGTCGGCTGGAGGGTACAATGAGCAGTTCTTC. It specifies CASSGVSGSAGGYNEQFF.

The CDR3, as DNA: TGTGCCAGCTCACCCGTTTCGGGGACAGTGGTCTACGAGCAGTACTTC. As protein: CASSPVSGTVVYEQYF. This sequence joins TRBV12-3 or TRBV12-4 and TRBJ2-7; TRBD1 agrees at 7 bases. This CDR3 contains 16 residues. J lost 3 bases, V lost 8 bases, and 16 bases had no gene match.

This clonotype was observed a few times. V is TRBV7-2 and J is TRBJ2-7; 8 bases agree with TRBD1. Germline values: CDR1 SGHTA, CDR2 FQGNSA. Trimming at V came to 5 bases and at J to 5 bases, leaving 8 bases not matched to a gene. This CDR3 is 14 amino acids long. This CDR3 is CASSVDRGRNEQYF. CDR3 sequence (DNA): TGTGCCAGCAGCGTCGACAGGGGCCGGAACGAGCAGTACTTC.

CDR3 DNA: TGTGCCAGCAGTCCAGGACAGGACCCAGGACCTAACACTGAAGCTTTCTTT. This translates into CASSPGQDPGPNTEAFF. J is TRBJ1-1 and V is TRBV6-2 or TRBV6-3, with 7 bases that match TRBD1. Germline loops: CDR1 MNHEY, CDR2 SVGEGT. The CDR3 has 17 residues. The V segment lost 5 bases and the J segment 2 bases; nucleotides outside the gene matches: 14.

This clonotype was observed at least ten times. The genes are TRBV7-2 and TRBJ1-4; 8 bases are a match to TRBD1. The CDR3 loop spans 15 amino acids. V lost 1 base to trimming and J lost 8 bases; unmatched junction nucleotides: 6. Germline loops: CDR1 SGHTA, CDR2 FQGNSA. The CDR3: CASSLGTGIPEKLFF. The CDR3 DNA is TGTGCCAGCAGCTTAGGGACAGGGATACCAGAAAAACTGTTTTTT.

This chain links TRBV4-3 with TRBJ1-2; no firm D call. Germline lookup yields CDR1 LGHNA and CDR2 YSLEER. The CDR3 has 14 amino acids. The ends were cut back, 0 bases at V and 4 bases at J, with 9 bases in the middle. In DNA, the CDR3 is TGCGCCAGCAGCCAAGATTTGGCCATCTATGGCTACACCTTC. It encodes CASSQDLAIYGYTF.

This clonotype came up a few times. CDR3 sequence reads: CASSFLGVGANYGYTF. DNA of the CDR3: TGTGCCAGCAGTTTCCTCGGTGTGGGGGCTAACTATGGCTACACCTTC. The chain couples TRBV27 to TRBJ1-2, with a possible D match to TRBD1 (5 bases). Germline values: CDR1 MNHEY, CDR2 SMNVEV (reference sequence). The ends were cut back, 3 bases at V and 0 bases at J, with 14 bases in the middle. This CDR3 contains 16 residues.

This clonotype was counted ten times or more. The chain uses TRBV7-2 and TRBJ2-7; 7 bases map to TRBD1. Germline CDR1 is SGHTA and CDR2 is FQGNSA. The CDR3 extends over 15 amino acids. V dropped 3 bases and J dropped 4; count of bases not matched to a gene: 9. The chain's CDR3 is CASSFRQGFLYEQYF. The CDR3 DNA sequence: TGTGCCAGCAGCTTTCGACAGGGATTTTTGTACGAGCAGTACTTC.

On this clonotype itself: The conserved phenylalanine or tryptophan is not found at the CDR3 terminus, so this likely reflects a read error. The chain uses TRBV11-1 and TRBJ2-2; D gene unclear. Germline lookup yields CDR1 SGHAT and CDR2 FQDESV (reference sequence). V lost 3 bases to trimming and J lost 0 bases, with 8 bases between them. The CDR3 sequence is 15 residues long. The CDR3 DNA is TGTGCCAGCAGCTTCGCTACAGCGAACACCGGGGAGCTGTTTCTT. This translates into CASSFATANTGELFL.

This chain connects TRBV20-1 to TRBJ2-7, with D possibly TRBD2 on 6 matching bases. V gave up 6 bases and J gave up 0 bases, with 15 bases separating them. The V gene's germline CDR1 is DFQATT and CDR2 SNEGSKA (reference sequence). The CDR3 is 14 amino acids. CDR3 DNA sequence: TGCAGTGCATCACCTATAGCGGACTCCTACGAGCAGTACTTC. This translates into CSASPIADSYEQYF.

This clonotype was counted many times. The chain carries TRBV7-8 and TRBJ2-7, with 10 positions matching TRBD2. The germline V gene encodes CDR1 SGHVS and CDR2 FQNEAQ. The CDR3 runs 15 residues. Germline trimming cut 2 bases from V and 4 bases from J; bases unmatched to any gene: 5. CDR3 DNA sequence: TGTGCCAGCAGCTTACAGGCTAGCGGGGGTTACGAGCAGTACTTC. Its protein is CASSLQASGGYEQYF.

This clonotype has at least ten counts. This chain uses TRBV7-6 with TRBJ2-5, with D unresolved. The germline V gene encodes CDR1 SGHVS and CDR2 FNYEAQ. Trimming shortened V by 0 bases and J by 2 bases, and 10 bases separated the two germline ends. This CDR3 region has 15 residues. In DNA, the CDR3 is TGTGCCAGCAGCTTAGCATTTAGCAGACAAGAGACCCAGTACTTC. Translating gives CASSLAFSRQETQYF.

There are many counts of this clonotype. V gene TRBV28 combines with J gene TRBJ2-7; 8 bases are a match to TRBD1. Per the germline V gene, CDR1 is MDHEN and CDR2 is SYDVKM. CDR3 size: 16 residues. Trimming at V came to 5 bases and at J to 0 bases, leaving 9 bases not matched to a gene. The DNA of the CDR3 is TGTGCCAGCAGTAAGACAGGGGTCTTTCACTCCTACGAGCAGTACTTC. Residues: CASSKTGVFHSYEQYF. The whole variable domain, remainder taken from reference TRBV28 and TRBJ2-7, is DVKVTQSSRYLVKRTGEKVFLECVQDMDHENMFWYRQDPGLGLRLIYFSYDVKMKEKGDIPEGYSVSREKKERFSLILESASTNQTSMYLCASSKTGVFHSYEQYFGPGTRLTVT.

This clonotype was seen repeatedly, ten times or more. The chain links TRBV7-6 to TRBJ2-5; the D is unclear. CDR1 and CDR2 from the germline V gene are SGHVS and FNYEAQ. V shed 5 bases and J shed 0 bases, with 4 bases lying between them. The length of the CDR3 is 12 residues. The CDR3 loop reads CASSPHQETQYF. CDR3 DNA: TGTGCCAGCAGCCCTCACCAAGAGACCCAGTACTTC.

This clonotype was counted a few times. The chain combines TRBV10-3 with TRBJ1-1, with TRBD1 identical over 8 bases. CDR1 is ENHRY, CDR2 SYGVKD, per germline. V lost 5 bases and J lost 1; bases outside the gene matches: 6. The CDR3 runs 15 residues. In DNA, the CDR3 is TGTGCCATCAGTCGACTTGACAGGGGGAACACTGAAGCTTTCTTT. Its translation: CAISRLDRGNTEAFF.

The gene calls are TRBV27 and TRBJ1-1, with 7 nucleotides matching TRBD1. The V gene's germline CDR1 is MNHEY and CDR2 SMNVEV (reference sequence). This CDR3 has 15 residues. V shed 3 bases, J shed 3 bases, and the junction held 7 bases outside the gene matches. This CDR3 is CASSFRGSLDTEAFF. In DNA, the CDR3 is TGTGCCAGCAGTTTCAGGGGGAGTCTCGACACTGAAGCTTTCTTT.

The rearrangement uses TRBV14 and TRBJ2-1; TRBD2 is a possible D gene (6 bases). V was cut by 6 bases and J by 1 base, with 10 bases left in between. Per germline, CDR1 SGHDN and CDR2 FVKESK. The CDR3 contains 14 residues. The CDR3 nucleotides are TGTGCCAGCAGGGGTAGCGGTTCCTACAATGAGCAGTTCTTC. Translated: CASRGSGSYNEQFF.